The next 17 T cell receptor beta chains were all read from a single sample in a study of blood T cell repertoires in COVID-19. Measured with immunoSEQ multiplex PCR; TCRdb has only the in-frame clones, and not every one. Counted here are fewer than 30,000 clones, roughly four fifths occurring once; the ten biggest clones make up about 24%. The sample consisted of peripheral blood. The receptors stem from a human donor in a cohort sampled during active COVID-19.

The chain is built from TRBV6-2 or TRBV6-3 and TRBJ2-1, with 9 bases matching TRBD2. V lost 5 bases, J lost 4 bases, and 18 bases stayed unmatched. This CDR3 comprises 19 residues. CDR1 is MNHEY and CDR2 is SVGEGT in the germline V gene. The CDR3 DNA sequence: TGTGCCAGCAGTCAGGAAGGCGCTAGCGGGATATTACTGTACAATGAGCAGTTCTTC. Protein sequence: CASSQEGASGILLYNEQFF.

The gene calls are TRBV29-1 and TRBJ2-7, with 7 nucleotides matching TRBD1. This CDR3 has 12 residues. The germline V gene encodes CDR1 SQVTM and CDR2 ANQGSEA. Unmatched junction bases numbered 2, after V lost 4 bases and J lost 2 bases. The CDR3 sequence: CSVGTGTYEQYF. The CDR3 nucleotides read TGCAGCGTTGGGACAGGAACCTACGAGCAGTACTTC.

V is TRBV29-1 and J is TRBJ2-1; D not resolved. V lost 6 bases, J lost 8 bases, and 11 bases lay in between. Germline values: CDR1 SQVTM, CDR2 ANQGSEA. The CDR3 is made up of 11 amino acids. CDR3 coding DNA: TGCAGCGTCCGAAGTCGGGATGAGCAGTTCTTC. Its protein product is CSVRSRDEQFF.

The chain links TRBV7-9 to TRBJ2-5; 8 bases line up with TRBD1. J was trimmed by 5 bases and V by 3 bases; bases with no gene match: 5. Per the germline V gene, CDR1 is SEHNR and CDR2 is FQNEAQ (reference sequence). CDR3 length: 14 amino acids. CDR3 sequence: CASSFGRGQETQYF. The CDR3 region has the DNA TGTGCCAGCAGCTTCGGCAGGGGGCAGGAGACCCAGTACTTC.

This sequence joins TRBV6-2 or TRBV6-3 and TRBJ2-2; D is uncertain. Germline-derived CDR1 and CDR2 are MNHEY and SVGEGT. This CDR3 is built from 13 residues. Trimming shortened V by 5 bases and J by 5 bases, and 9 bases separated the two germline ends. The CDR3 DNA is TGTGCCAGCAGTAGATCGGTGACCGGGGAGCTGTTTTTT. This encodes CASSRSVTGELFF.

J is TRBJ2-3 and V is TRBV9; TRBD2 might be the D (5 bases). The CDR3 is 15 residues long. The germline gives CDR1 SGDLS, CDR2 YYNGEE. V was clipped by 0 bases and J by 0 bases, with 8 bases between them. The CDR3 region has the DNA TGTGCCAGCAGCGTAGTGAGGGAGAGCACAGATACGCAGTATTTT. Its translation: CASSVVRESTDTQYF.

This clone was detected a few times. The genes are TRBV12-3 or TRBV12-4 and TRBJ2-1; D remains unclear. V lost 3 bases and J 6 bases, leaving 9 bases between the germline ends. The CDR3 covers 13 residues. This CDR3 reads CASSLKQSNEQFF. CDR3 DNA: TGTGCCAGCAGTTTGAAACAGTCCAATGAGCAGTTCTTC.

The CDR3 sequence is CASSPLAVTDTQYF. CDR3 coding DNA: TGTGCCAGCAGCCCTCTGGCTGTCACAGATACGCAGTATTTT. This sequence joins TRBV5-4 and TRBJ2-3; D remains unclear. This CDR3 comprises 14 residues. Germline CDR1 SGHNT, CDR2 YYREEE (reference sequence). Trimming shortened V by 4 bases and J by 2 bases, and 11 bases separated the two germline ends.

This clone was counted once. The gene calls are TRBV12-3 or TRBV12-4 and TRBJ2-1, with 7 bases identical to TRBD2. The CDR3 totals 13 residues. The V gene end was trimmed by 3 bases and the J gene end by 10 bases; junction bases not matched to a gene: 6. The CDR3: CASSFGPRGEQFF. DNA of the CDR3: TGTGCCAGCAGTTTCGGTCCGCGGGGGGAGCAGTTCTTC.

The gene calls are TRBV5-1 and TRBJ1-6, with D perhaps matching TRBD1 (5 bases). The germline V gene encodes CDR1 SGHRS and CDR2 YFSETQ. This CDR3 spans 14 amino acids. Trimming took off 2 bases at V and 7 bases at J, with 10 bases between the two ends. The DNA for the CDR3 is TGCGCCAGCAGCTTCGGGGCGGGGAATTCACCCCTCCACTTT. Amino acids: CASSFGAGNSPLHF.

The chain joins TRBV7-6 to TRBJ2-7, with D possibly being TRBD1 (6 bases). The CDR3 contains 13 residues. Germline values: CDR1 SGHVS, CDR2 FNYEAQ. Trimming removed 5 bases from V and 1 base from J, with 9 bases in between. CDR3 sequence (DNA): TGTGCCAGCAGCCACACAGGGTCCTACGAGCAGTACTTC. This encodes CASSHTGSYEQYF.

The rearrangement links TRBV5-6 to TRBJ2-6; D might be TRBD1 (6 bases). Trimming removed 1 base at V and 4 bases at J, with 9 bases between. Germline V gene lookup returns CDR1 SGHDT and CDR2 YYEEEE. This CDR3 contains 15 residues. This CDR3 reads CASSLSTGGANVLTF. The CDR3 nucleotides are TGTGCCAGCAGCTTGTCGACAGGAGGGGCCAACGTCCTGACTTTC.

This clone appeared a few times. CDR3 coding DNA: TGTGCCAGCAGCTTTCCCGGGACACCCTACAATGAGCAGTTCTTC. Amino acids: CASSFPGTPYNEQFF. The chain employs TRBV7-3 and TRBJ2-1, with D maybe TRBD1 (6 bases). Germline-derived CDR1 and CDR2 are SGHTA and FQGTGA. This CDR3 has 15 amino acids. Trimming cost V 3 bases and J 2 bases, with 11 bases left between them.

The rearrangement links TRBV18 to TRBJ2-2; tentative D call: TRBD1 (6 bases). CDR1 and CDR2 from the germline V gene are KGHSH and LQKENI. V lost 3 bases and J lost 3, with 11 bases in between. The CDR3 extends over 15 amino acids. The CDR3 is CASSPYRVDTGELFF. Written as DNA, the CDR3 is TGTGCCAGCTCACCCTACAGGGTAGACACCGGGGAGCTGTTTTTT.

In its sample, this clone was seen a few times. This chain joins TRBV11-2 and TRBJ2-1; D is unresolved. V was pared by 5 bases and J by 9 bases, with 14 bases between. The CDR3 contains 13 residues. Germline assignment: CDR1 SGHAT and CDR2 FQNNGV. CDR3 sequence (DNA): TGTGCCAGCAGCCTGATGATCGGTGGTGAGCAGTTCTTC. Amino acid sequence: CASSLMIGGEQFF. Drawing the rest from reference TRBV11-2 and TRBJ2-1, the complete variable domain is EAGVAQSPRYKIIEKRQSVAFWCNPISGHATLYWYQQILGQGPKLLIQFQNNGVVDDSQLPKDRFSAERLKGVDSTLKIQPAKLEDSAVYLCASSLMIGGEQFFGPGTRLTVL.

In its sample, this clone was seen a few times. The chain is built from TRBV27 and TRBJ2-3, with D unresolved. This CDR3 is 18 amino acids long. V shed 5 bases and J shed 5 bases, with 26 bases lying between them. Germline lookup yields CDR1 MNHEY and CDR2 SMNVEV (reference sequence). The CDR3 spells CASSPSALHLFMVDTQYF. The CDR3, as DNA: TGTGCCAGCAGTCCCTCCGCACTACACCTCTTTATGGTAGATACGCAGTATTTT.

The rearrangement joins TRBV5-4 to TRBJ2-2; 7 bases are a match to TRBD2. Trimming cost V 0 bases and J 7 bases; bases outside gene matches: 12. This CDR3 has 17 residues. CDR1 is SGHNT and CDR2 is YYREEE in the germline V gene (reference sequence). The DNA for the CDR3 is TGTGCCAGCAGCTTGGATGAGGGAGGGCCGGTAGGCGGGGAGCTGTTTTTT. Its translation is CASSLDEGGPVGGELFF.